The T cell receptor beta chain described here comes from a study of blood T cells in healthy people across ages. PCR was performed a second time for roughly 7 to 12 cycles using a sample-barcoded 5' primer and a J-beta primer mix. Researchers report that a template-switch adaptor with 12 random nucleotides tagged each cDNA molecule. Each CDR3 protein gets one entry after TCRdb re-called the 5' RACE reads with MiXCR. This table has around 1,600,000 distinct CDR3 sequences, approximately 42% appearing once. V was pared by 5 bases and J by 5 bases, with 11 bases between. The CDR3 contains 12 residues. Germline CDR1 reads DFQATT; CDR2 reads SNEGSKA (reference sequence). Whole-study findings and limits: Naive T cell percentage strongly correlated with TCR beta diversity.

To note about this clonotype: What it binds is not known.

The clonotype was recovered from a woman aged 18-30 years in good health. Sequencing used blood. The rearrangement links TRBV20-1 to TRBJ2-3; perhaps D is TRBD1 or TRBD2 (5 bases each). CDR3 DNA sequence: TGCAGTGCTTCGGGACGGGGAGATACGCAGTATTTT. It specifies CSASGRGDTQYF.